The rows below give T cell receptor beta chains drawn from one sample of a study of patients and donors after allogeneic stem cell transplantation. One entry per CDR3 protein results from TCRdb running MiXCR on the RT-PCR reads. The sample lists about 230,000 distinct CDR3 sequences; 14% were seen once. The sequenced material came from blood, either unsorted or a sorted T cell fraction (not recorded which). Receptors were obtained from a human donor who was either an allogeneic HSCT recipient or a stem cell or donor lymphocyte infusion donor (not recorded which). It is not recorded whose cells these are; they may come from a transplant donor. Both conserved end residues are part of each CDR3. D genes are given only for firm matches. Size tells how often a clone was seen (once, few, many) or the class of an expanded clone, and some rows leave it out.

>TRBJ2-1|TRBV23-1|.|many
TGCGCCAGCAGTCAATCCGGCACGACCTACAATGAGCAGTTCTTC
CASSQSGTTYNEQFF
>TRBJ2-5|TRBV15|.|many
TGTGCCACCAGCAGAGAAGGATTAAGGGGCCAAGAGACCCAGTACTTC
CATSREGLRGQETQYF
>TRBJ2-2|TRBV2|TRBD2|many
TGTGCCAGCACGGAGCGGGGGAACACCGGGGAGCTGTTTTTT
CASTERGNTGELFF
>TRBJ1-2|TRBV10-3|TRBD1|many
TGTGCCACCCTCTCCGACAGGGTGGCCTATGGCTACACCTTC
CATLSDRVAYGYTF
>TRBJ2-5|TRBV24-1|TRBD2|.
TGTGCCACCAGTGATTTACGGGGGGAGCGAGACCAAGAGACCCAGTACTTC
CATSDLRGERDQETQYF
>TRBJ2-4|TRBV10-3|.|.
TGTGCCATCAGTGAAGGTCAACCAAACATTCAGTACTTC
CAISEGQPNIQYF
>TRBJ2-3|TRBV3-1|.|few
TGTGCCAGCGCCGGCAGTGCGGGAAACACAGATACGCAGTATTTT
CASAGSAGNTDTQYF
>TRBJ2-3|TRBV5-1|.|few
TGCGCCAGCAGCTTGAGAGCGGGCGGTCAAACTACTAGCACAGATACGCAGTATTTT
CASSLRAGGQTTSTDTQYF
>TRBJ2-5|TRBV6-1|TRBD2|few
TGTGCCAGCAGTCCGCTAGCGGGGAAAGAGACCCAGTACTTC
CASSPLAGKETQYF
>TRBJ2-2|TRBV12-3/TRBV12-4|TRBD2|many
TGTGCCAGCAGGCTAGCGGGAGTCGCCGGGGAGCTGTTTTTT
CASRLAGVAGELFF
>TRBJ1-1|TRBV6-5|.|.
TGTGCCAGCAGTTACGGCGGGGGGGCGCGAGGCACTGAAGCTTTCTTT
CASSYGGGARGTEAFF
>TRBJ2-1|TRBV24-1|TRBD1|many
TGTGCCACCAGTGAACTTGGACAGGGGGGCTCCTACAATGAGCAGTTCTTC
CATSELGQGGSYNEQFF
>TRBJ2-3|TRBV5-1|TRBD1|few
TGCGCCAGCAACAGGGGGAGCACAGATACGCAGTATTTT
CASNRGSTDTQYF
>TRBJ1-5|TRBV30|TRBD1|few
TGTGCCTGGGGGACAGGGAATTCGAAGCCCCAGCATTTT
CAWGTGNSKPQHF
>TRBJ2-5|TRBV9|.|.
TGTGCCAGCAGCGTGGCCCCGCGGGTCGAGACCCAGTACTTC
CASSVAPRVETQYF
>TRBJ1-6|TRBV7-8|.|.
TGTGCCAGCAGCTCCGGACAGTTTCCCGGGACGAATTCACCCCTCCACTTT
CASSSGQFPGTNSPLHF
>TRBJ2-7|TRBV11-2|TRBD1|few
TGTGCCAGCAGCGGACAGGGGGTCTACGAGCAGTACTTC
CASSGQGVYEQYF
>TRBJ2-6|TRBV11-2|TRBD1|.
TGTGCCAGCAGCCCGCCCGGGACAGGGTATTCTGGGGCCAACGTCCTGACTTTC
CASSPPGTGYSGANVLTF
>TRBJ2-3|TRBV18|TRBD1|few
TGTGCCAGCTCACCTCGGACAGGGTTAACAGATACGCAGTATTTT
CASSPRTGLTDTQYF
>TRBJ2-1|TRBV13|TRBD2|.
TGTGCCAGCAGCCCGGGACCGGGAAGCGGGAGAGATGGGGAGCAGTTCTTC
CASSPGPGSGRDGEQFF
>TRBJ1-5|TRBV2|TRBD1|many
TGTGCCAGCAGTGGCCTTCGACAGGGGAATCAGCCCCAGCATTTT
CASSGLRQGNQPQHF
>TRBJ2-3|TRBV10-3|TRBD1|.
TGTGCCATCAGTGAGCAAGGGGGCCCAAGCACAGATACGCAGTATTTT
CAISEQGGPSTDTQYF
>TRBJ1-1|TRBV5-1|.|.
TGCGCCAGCAGCTTGGCCAGTGGTATCACTGAAGCTTTCTTT
CASSLASGITEAFF
>TRBJ2-5|TRBV10-3|TRBD2|.
TGTGCCATCAGTGGCGCGGGGGGCACGGCCCCAGAGACCCAGTACTTC
CAISGAGGTAPETQYF
>TRBJ1-1|TRBV29-1|.|many
TGCAGCGTTGGGACACTTGAAGCTTTCTTT
CSVGTLEAFF
>TRBJ1-6|TRBV20-1|.|.
TGCAGTGCTAGGTCCCGGGGTAGGGGGGGCTATAATTCACCCCTCCACTTT
CSARSRGRGGYNSPLHF
>TRBJ1-1|TRBV3-1|.|.
TGTGCCAGCAGCCAAGCCCGGGGGCAGTTGAGGACTGAAGCTTTCTTT
CASSQARGQLRTEAFF
>TRBJ2-5|TRBV7-7|.|few
TGTGCTAGCAGCTTAGGGCAGGGGTTTAGCCAAGAGACCCAGTACTTC
CASSLGQGFSQETQYF
>TRBJ2-7|TRBV7-7|.|few
TGTGCTAGCAGCTCCTCTCAGGGCGGCGAGCAGTACTTC
CASSSSQGGEQYF
>TRBJ2-5|TRBV4-1|TRBD2|.
TGCGCCAGCAGCCGGGGGACTAGCGGGGGAGAGACCCAGTACTTC
CASSRGTSGGETQYF
>TRBJ1-1|TRBV5-1|.|few
TGCGCCAGCAGCTTGATGGCAGGCACTTTTGGCACTGAAGCTTTCTTT
CASSLMAGTFGTEAFF
>TRBJ2-3|TRBV11-3|TRBD1|few
TGTGCCAGCAGCCCGATGGGGACAGGGGGTTCCACAGATACGCAGTATTTT
CASSPMGTGGSTDTQYF
>TRBJ1-1|TRBV18|TRBD1|.
TGTGCCAGCTCCCGGGACAGGGCTTTGAACACTGAAGCTTTCTTT
CASSRDRALNTEAFF